Listed here is a single TCR beta chain. Its antigen is as yet unknown. The data stem from a study of cytomegalovirus exposure and HLA in healthy donors. Across the study: Some 85 million unique TCRs, all from HLA-typed donors, were included in an early release of the data.

PCR was performed using 60 Vbeta and 13 Jbeta primers. Some clones are missing from TCRdb's copy, which holds only in-frame ones; the method was immunoSEQ multiplex PCR. The sample yields nearly 110,000 clones, about four fifths seen once. General study findings and limits: In a later analysis, common viral pathogens appeared linked to several of the most significant clusters.

The germline CDR1 and CDR2 sequences are SQVTM and ANQGSEA. Trimming left V 4 bases short and J 3 bases short, with 9 bases between. This CDR3 spans 12 amino acids. The sample taken for sequencing was PBMCs. The genes are TRBV29-1 and TRBJ1-1; D not resolved. This clonotype originated in a man in his fifties in good health and CMV-seronegative. CDR3 nucleotides: TGCAGCGTTGTTGGGCAGTACACTGAAGCTTTCTTT. Encoded protein: CSVVGQYTEAFF.